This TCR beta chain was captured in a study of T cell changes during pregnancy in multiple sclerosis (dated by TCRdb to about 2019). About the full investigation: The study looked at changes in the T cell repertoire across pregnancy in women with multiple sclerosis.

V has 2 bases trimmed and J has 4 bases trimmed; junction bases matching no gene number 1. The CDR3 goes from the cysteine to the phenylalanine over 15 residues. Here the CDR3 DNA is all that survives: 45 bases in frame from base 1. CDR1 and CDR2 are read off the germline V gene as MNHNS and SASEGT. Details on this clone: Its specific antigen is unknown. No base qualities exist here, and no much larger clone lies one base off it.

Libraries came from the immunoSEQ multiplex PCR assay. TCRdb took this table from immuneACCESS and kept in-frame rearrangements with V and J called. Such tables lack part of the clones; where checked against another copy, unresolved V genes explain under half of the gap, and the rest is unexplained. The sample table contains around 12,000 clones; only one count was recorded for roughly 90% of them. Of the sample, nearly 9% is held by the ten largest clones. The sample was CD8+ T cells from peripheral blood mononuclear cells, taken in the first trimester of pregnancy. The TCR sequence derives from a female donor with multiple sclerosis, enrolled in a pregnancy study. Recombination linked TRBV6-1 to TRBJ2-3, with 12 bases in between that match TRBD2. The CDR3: CASSELAGGADTQYF. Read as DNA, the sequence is TGTGCCAGCAGTGAACTAGCGGGAGGGGCAGATACGCAGTATTTT.